Below, 30 T cell receptor beta chains from the same sample are listed, as sequenced in a study of regulatory T cells in long-lasting Graves disease. Specified time point: newly diagnosed GD, antithyroid drugs for less than 3 months. Extracted PBMC RNA gave rise to the TCR library. Building of the TCR beta libraries involved iRepertoire HTBI primers and Arm-PCR of CDR3 regions. TCRdb independently ran MiXCR on the multiplex PCR reads; one entry per CDR3 protein. Altogether 300,000 to 450,000 distinct CDR3 sequences are present, 15% being singletons, with the ten largest covering about 24%. The starting material was peripheral blood mononuclear cells (PBMCs), obtained at new diagnosis, from a patient treated with antithyroid drugs. The source is a female donor with Graves disease.

This clonotype was counted between two and nine times. This rearrangement joins TRBV29-1 to TRBJ2-1, with 7 nucleotides matching TRBD1. CDR1 SQVTM and CDR2 ANQGSEA come from the germline V gene. With 8 bases clipped from V and 5 bases from J, the junction kept 9 bases outside the gene matches. This CDR3 has 13 amino acids. The CDR3 reads CSQFRDSNNEQFF. CDR3 sequence (DNA): TGCAGCCAATTTCGGGACAGTAACAATGAGCAGTTCTTC.

This clonotype was recorded at least ten times. This chain uses TRBV3-1 with TRBJ1-2; 9 bases line up with TRBD1. This CDR3 spans 16 amino acids. With 0 bases clipped from V and 6 bases from J, the junction kept 8 bases outside the gene matches. Germline values: CDR1 LGHDT, CDR2 YNNKEL (reference sequence). This chain's CDR3 is CASSQDLSGQGDGYTF. In DNA form, the CDR3 reads TGTGCCAGCAGCCAAGATCTTTCGGGACAGGGAGATGGCTACACCTTC.

This clonotype was recorded at least ten times. The V call is TRBV28, the J call TRBJ2-5; 7 nucleotides match TRBD1. Germline-derived CDR1 and CDR2 are MDHEN and SYDVKM. The ends lost 5 bases at V and 5 bases at J; junction bases unmatched: 11. This CDR3 is 15 amino acids long. The CDR3, as DNA: TGTGCCAGCAGTCCACCGGGACAGAATCGGGAGACCCAGTACTTC. This gives the protein CASSPPGQNRETQYF.

This clonotype occurred many times. V gene TRBV11-2 combines with J gene TRBJ1-1; D gene unclear. The CDR3 is 17 amino acids. Trimming pared 0 bases from V and 0 bases from J, leaving 14 bases between. Germline V gives CDR1 SGHAT, CDR2 FQNNGV. The CDR3 coding sequence is TGTGCCAGCAGCTTAGAAGAGCGGCATTATATGAACACTGAAGCTTTCTTT. Translated, it gives CASSLEERHYMNTEAFF.

This clonotype was seen many times. The chain uses TRBV6-5 and TRBJ2-7; TRBD2 matches 8 bases. The V segment lost 2 bases and the J segment 3 bases; nucleotides outside the gene matches: 3. The CDR3 consists of 14 residues. In germline, CDR1 is MNHEY, CDR2 SVGAGI. This chain's CDR3 is CASSYGSGGYEQYF. DNA of the CDR3: TGTGCCAGCAGTTACGGGAGCGGGGGCTACGAGCAGTACTTC.

This clonotype was counted at least ten times. The gene calls are TRBV27 and TRBJ2-5; D gene unclear. CDR1 and CDR2 from the germline V gene are MNHEY and SMNVEV (reference sequence). The CDR3 has 14 residues. The V gene lost 6 bases and the J gene lost 3 bases, with 14 bases spanning the gap. The CDR3 loop is CASSPGLPEETQYF. CDR3 coding DNA: TGTGCCAGCAGCCCCGGGCTCCCGGAAGAGACCCAGTACTTC.

The gene calls are TRBV6-2 or TRBV6-3 and TRBJ2-2, with TRBD1 matching 9 bases. The CDR3 has 18 residues. Trimming took 4 bases from V and 5 from J; bases not matched to a gene: 14. Germline V gene data show CDR1 as MNHEY and CDR2 as SVGEGT. In DNA, the CDR3 is TGTGCCAGCAGTTCCTCCAACTTACAGGGGGCGGGGACCGGGGAGCTGTTTTTT. Residues: CASSSSNLQGAGTGELFF.

This chain joins TRBV7-9 and TRBJ2-1; D might be TRBD2 (7 bases). Trimming took off 2 bases at V and 3 bases at J, with 14 bases between the two ends. CDR3 length: 16 residues. From germline, CDR1 is SEHNR and CDR2 FQNEAQ (reference sequence). CDR3 nucleotides: TGTGCCAGCAGCTTATATAGGGGGGGCCTCTACAATGAGCAGTTCTTC. It yields the protein CASSLYRGGLYNEQFF.

This clonotype showed up just a few times. This chain links TRBV24-1 with TRBJ2-1, with 14 bases identical to TRBD2. Germline trimming cut 7 bases from V and 9 bases from J; bases unmatched to any gene: 4. Germline lookup yields CDR1 KGHDR and CDR2 SFDVKD. This CDR3 has 14 amino acids. The CDR3: CATRGTSGSPEQFF. The DNA of the CDR3 is TGTGCCACCAGAGGGACTAGCGGGAGTCCTGAGCAGTTCTTC.

Notes on this clonotype: This is likely a read error, given that the CDR3 carries no conserved phenylalanine or tryptophan at its end. The J gene is TRBJ2-1, the V gene TRBV6-2 or TRBV6-3; TRBD2 might be the D (6 bases). CDR3 size: 15 residues. The germline gives CDR1 MNHEY, CDR2 SVGEGT. V was clipped by 7 bases and J by 0 bases, with 13 bases between them. CDR3 loop: CASTAGKGSYNEQFL. The CDR3 DNA sequence: TGTGCCAGCACCGCGGGGAAGGGCTCCTACAATGAGCAGTTCCTC.

This chain links TRBV3-1 with TRBJ2-7; perhaps TRBD2 as D (5 bases). V was trimmed by 5 bases and J by 6 bases, leaving 17 bases between them. The CDR3 is made up of 14 amino acids. Germline lookup yields CDR1 LGHDT and CDR2 YNNKEL (reference sequence). This CDR3 is CASSGRLTRGEQYF. The CDR3 coding sequence is TGTGCCAGCAGCGGACGGTTGACCCGGGGCGAGCAGTACTTC.

J is TRBJ1-4 and V is TRBV2; D may be TRBD1 (6 bases). This CDR3 is built from 15 residues. V was pared by 4 bases and J by 7 bases, with 16 bases between. Germline CDR1 SNHLY, CDR2 FYNNEI. The CDR3 sequence: CASSGGGGLGEKLFF. CDR3 DNA sequence: TGTGCCAGCAGTGGAGGTGGGGGGCTGGGTGAAAAACTGTTTTTT.

This clonotype was observed at least ten times. The chain has TRBV24-1 and TRBJ2-3, with D possibly TRBD2 on 5 matching bases. Per germline, CDR1 KGHDR and CDR2 SFDVKD. The CDR3 contains 13 residues. The ends were cut back, 5 bases at V and 4 bases at J, with 9 bases in the middle. CDR3 loop: CATSGAEADTQYF. In DNA, the CDR3 is TGTGCCACCAGTGGAGCGGAGGCAGATACGCAGTATTTT.

A word on this clonotype: A read error may be the cause here, since a much bigger clone is one base away. CDR3 loop: CASSHHGTGPEAFF. CDR3 sequence (DNA): TGTGCCAGCAGTCACCATGGGACCGGACCTGAAGCTTTCTTT. The rearrangement joins TRBV6-2 or TRBV6-3 to TRBJ1-1; a weak D match, TRBD1 (5 bases). This CDR3 has 14 residues. The V gene's germline CDR1 is MNHEY and CDR2 SVGEGT. V was trimmed by 5 bases and J by 6 bases, leaving 16 bases between them.

The chain links TRBV5-1 to TRBJ2-1, with a weak D call TRBD2 (5 bases). The CDR3 covers 17 residues. V lost 4 bases and J 4 bases, leaving 21 bases between the germline ends. From germline, CDR1 is SGHRS and CDR2 YFSETQ. The CDR3 DNA follows: TGCGCCAGCAGCAAACCCAACCTAGCTGGGATGTACAATGAGCAGTTCTTC. It specifies CASSKPNLAGMYNEQFF.

This clonotype appeared many times. The V call is TRBV7-6, the J call TRBJ1-1, with a weak D call TRBD1 (5 bases). Trimming removed 3 bases at V and 8 bases at J, with 19 bases between. The germline CDR1 and CDR2 sequences are SGHVS and FNYEAQ. The CDR3 loop spans 15 amino acids. The CDR3 is CASSLRRDSKLEAFF. The CDR3 DNA follows: TGTGCCAGCAGCTTGAGACGGGACTCCAAATTAGAAGCTTTCTTT.

The V call is TRBV7-3, the J call TRBJ2-1, with D possibly being TRBD1 (6 bases). Germline V gives CDR1 SGHTA, CDR2 FQGTGA. This CDR3 spans 15 amino acids. V gave up 1 base and J gave up 8 bases, with 15 bases separating them. The CDR3 here is CASSLSQGRFDEQFF. The CDR3 coding sequence is TGTGCCAGCAGCTTAAGCCAGGGGCGGTTCGATGAGCAGTTCTTC. The complete variable domain, with remaining parts taken from reference TRBV7-3 and TRBJ2-1, reads GAGVSQTPSNKVTEKGKYVELRCDPISGHTALYWYRQSLGQGPEFLIYFQGTGAADDSGLPNDRFFAVRPEGSVSTLKIQRTERGDSAVYLCASSLSQGRFDEQFFGPGTRLTVL.

This clonotype was recorded many times. The chain links TRBV29-1 to TRBJ2-5; possibly TRBD2 for D (7 bases). There are 16 residues in the CDR3. The V end lost 5 bases, the J end lost 4 bases, and 23 bases lay between the germline ends. From germline, CDR1 is SQVTM and CDR2 ANQGSEA. The CDR3 nucleotides read TGCAGCGTTCCGCCAAGATCGGGGGGCCCTGGAGAGACCCAGTACTTC. Translated: CSVPPRSGGPGETQYF.

This clonotype was counted ten times or more. The chain links TRBV5-5 to TRBJ1-6; D call uncertain. The CDR3 length is 18 residues. Germline loops: CDR1 SGHKS, CDR2 YYEKEE (reference sequence). Trimming took off 3 bases at V and 9 bases at J, with 25 bases between the two ends. CDR3 nucleotides: TGTGCCAGCAGCTCTCGGGTCCACCTTGGTATTATTGGTTCACCCCTCCACTTT. Translation gives CASSSRVHLGIIGSPLHF.

The chain has TRBV4-2 and TRBJ1-2; D uncertain. Germline assignment: CDR1 LGHNA and CDR2 YNFKEQ. CDR3 length: 15 amino acids. V was cut by 3 bases and J by 6 bases, with 17 bases left in between. Written as DNA, the CDR3 is TGTGCCAGCAGCCAGACACTATCAATATCAGATGGCTACACCTTC. Translating it yields CASSQTLSISDGYTF.

In its sample, this clonotype was seen a few times. The rearrangement uses TRBV20-1 and TRBJ2-3; TRBD1 is a possible D gene (6 bases). Germline loops: CDR1 DFQATT, CDR2 SNEGSKA (reference sequence). This CDR3 contains 13 residues. V was pared by 7 bases and J by 2 bases, with 13 bases between. The CDR3 loop reads CSVQGHFTDTQYF. In nucleotides, the CDR3 is TGCAGTGTTCAGGGACATTTCACAGATACGCAGTATTTT.

This clonotype has at least ten counts. The gene calls are TRBV2 and TRBJ1-1, with D uncertain. Per germline, CDR1 SNHLY and CDR2 FYNNEI. This CDR3 is 12 amino acids long. The ends were cut back, 1 base at V and 4 bases at J, with 4 bases in the middle. The CDR3 protein is CASSEVGTEAFF. In nucleotides, the CDR3 is TGTGCCAGCAGTGAAGTGGGCACTGAAGCTTTCTTT.

This clonotype showed up many times. The chain employs TRBV4-1 and TRBJ2-7; TRBD1 matches 7 bases. Germline-derived CDR1 and CDR2 are MGHRA and YSYEKL. The CDR3 covers 13 residues. Trimming at V came to 2 bases and at J to 3 bases, leaving 1 base not matched to a gene. This CDR3 reads CASSQRDSYEQYF. CDR3 DNA sequence: TGCGCCAGCAGCCAAAGGGACAGCTACGAGCAGTACTTC.

This clonotype has ten or more counts. The CDR3 DNA reads TGTGCCAGCAGCTTAGCGGGGTGGACGGCAGCTGAGCAGTTCTTC. Its protein is CASSLAGWTAAEQFF. V and J are TRBV7-9 and TRBJ2-1; D call uncertain. CDR1 is SEHNR, CDR2 FQNEAQ, per germline (reference sequence). V was shortened by 0 bases and J by 9 bases, with 15 bases between the two germline ends. The CDR3 is made up of 15 amino acids.

This clonotype has more than one count but fewer than ten. The chain employs TRBV28 and TRBJ1-3, with 8 positions matching TRBD1. V was clipped by 3 bases and J by 9 bases; unmatched bases: 10. Per germline, CDR1 MDHEN and CDR2 SYDVKM. This CDR3 has 15 amino acids. Here the CDR3 DNA reads TGTGCCAGCAGTTTTAGGACAGGGAGGATTCGCACCATATATTTT. Translation: CASSFRTGRIRTIYF.

Concerning this clonotype itself: A far larger clone is just one base off, so this is likely a read error. V gene TRBV2 combines with J gene TRBJ2-7; tentatively, D is TRBD1 (5 bases). Germline V CDR1 and CDR2: SNHLY, FYNNEI. V was trimmed by 3 bases and J by 7 bases, leaving 22 bases between them. CDR3 length equals 16 residues. CDR3 coding DNA: TGTGCCAGCAGTGACCCCGCGGACAACTCCTACAATGAGCAGTACTTC. It translates to CASSDPADNSYNEQYF.

This clonotype has ten or more counts. This chain joins TRBV4-3 and TRBJ2-5; 10 nucleotides line up with TRBD2. Germline V gene sequence: CDR1 LGHNA, CDR2 YSLEER. Losses at the gene ends were 1 base for V and 4 bases for J; bases not matched to a gene: 6. This CDR3 region has 16 residues. The CDR3 DNA reads TGCGCCAGCAGCCAAGGCTCAGCGGGAGGGGGAGAGACCCAGTACTTC. Translated, it gives CASSQGSAGGGETQYF.

This clonotype was counted ten times or more. The rearrangement uses TRBV6-1 and TRBJ2-3; 13 nucleotides line up with TRBD2. Germline CDR1 MNHNS, CDR2 SASEGT. V was clipped by 4 bases and J by 1 base; unmatched bases: 8. The CDR3 totals 18 residues. CDR3 coding DNA: TGTGCCAGCAGTGCGACTAGCGGGAGGTATGATGGCACAGATACGCAGTATTTT. Translated, it gives CASSATSGRYDGTDTQYF.

The chain joins TRBV7-2 to TRBJ1-3; 9 nucleotides line up with TRBD1. The V segment lost 4 bases and the J segment 2 bases; nucleotides outside the gene matches: 3. The length of the CDR3 is 15 residues. Germline-derived CDR1 and CDR2 are SGHTA and FQGNSA. The CDR3 protein is CASSSWTGAGNTIYF. DNA for the CDR3: TGTGCCAGCAGCTCTTGGACAGGGGCTGGAAACACCATATATTTT. The variable domain in full, completed from reference TRBV7-2 and TRBJ1-3, reads GAGVSQSPSNKVTEKGKDVELRCDPISGHTALYWYRQSLGQGLEFLIYFQGNSAPDKSGLPSDRFSAERTGGSVSTLTIQRTQQEDSAVYLCASSSWTGAGNTIYFGEGSWLTVV.

The gene calls are TRBV7-2 and TRBJ2-1, with TRBD2 as a possible D gene (6 bases). Germline CDR1 SGHTA, CDR2 FQGNSA. The CDR3 runs 16 residues. With 5 bases removed from V and 1 base from J, the gap between germline ends came to 15 bases. The CDR3 bases are TGTGCCAGCAGCGGGCTAGCGCTCAGTTCCTACAATGAGCAGTTCTTC. Encoded protein: CASSGLALSSYNEQFF.